This entry is about one TCR beta chain. Participants were placed into cohorts based on the clinical history they reported. Cohort 3 recovery required two negative PCRs, clearance, or symptom resolution. This record belongs to a study of blood T cell repertoires in COVID-19. Study information: Sample material is recorded as cDNA or gDNA derived from T cells, B-cell-depleted T cells, or PBMCs.

Study processing details: The assay estimated nucleated cells by amplifying reference gene primers. The protocol was immunoSEQ multiplex PCR, while the TCRdb copy is restricted to in-frame clones and leaves out a portion. The DNA was the basis for D and trimming; V, J and clone size are from that table. The sample holds 150,000 to 200,000 clones; roughly four fifths are singletons and the top ten take approximately 12%. With 1 base clipped from V and 2 bases from J, the junction kept 2 bases outside the gene matches. Germline CDR1 and CDR2: KGHSH and LQKENI. CDR3 length equals 15 residues. The sequence was collected from a middle-aged man who had recovered from COVID-19. Sample: PBMCs or T cells enriched from blood (not recorded which). The J gene is TRBJ1-2, the V gene TRBV18; the match to TRBD1 covers 9 bases. In nucleotides, the CDR3 is TGTGCCAGCTCACCACTCGGGACAGGGAACTATGGCTACACCTTC. As protein: CASSPLGTGNYGYTF.